This T cell receptor beta chain was sequenced in a study of blood T cell repertoires in COVID-19. At the level of the study: Specimens from acute and convalescent COVID-19 originated in the United States, Italy and Spain. In each case, the material was cDNA or gDNA derived from T cells, B-cell-depleted T cells, or PBMCs.

Per the original data handling: Researchers report that nucleated cell counts were estimated from reference gene primer amplification. Assay: immunoSEQ multiplex PCR; the TCRdb copy retains only in-frame clones and omits some. That table is the source of V, J and clone size, and D and trimming were worked out from the DNA. The table shows about 180,000 clones, with around 83% occurring only once. The sequenced material came from peripheral blood. The receptor was isolated from a human donor in a cohort sampled during active COVID-19.

The CDR3 region is CASRGGQGLDYTF. CDR3 DNA sequence: TGTGCCAGCAGGGGGGGACAGGGGTTAGACTACACCTTC. The J gene is TRBJ1-2, the V gene TRBV6-5, with 10 positions matching TRBD1. The CDR3 consists of 13 residues. The germline V gene encodes CDR1 MNHEY and CDR2 SVGAGI. Trimming took 6 bases from V and 10 from J; bases not matched to a gene: 8.